What follows describes a single T cell receptor beta chain. Authors' data handling: Scientists estimated how many nucleated cells there were by amplifying reference gene primers. Generated by immunoSEQ multiplex PCR, the TCRdb table keeps only in-frame clones and is missing some. V, J and clone size derive from that table, while D and trimming were established from the DNA sequence. In the table there are about 200,000 clones, about 85% of which are singletons. This sample is drawn from a study of blood T cell repertoires in COVID-19. Study at large: Some COVID-19 samples were acute and others convalescent; all came from the United States, Italy and Spain. Nucleic acid was either cDNA or gDNA, and it came from T cells, B-cell-depleted T cells, or PBMCs.

This CDR3 contains 17 residues. Trimming took 0 bases from V and 10 from J, leaving 22 bases between them. CDR1 and CDR2 from the germline V gene are SNHLY and FYNNEI. The sequencing sample was made of peripheral blood. This rearrangement joins TRBV2 to TRBJ2-1; D is possibly TRBD1 (6 bases). The sequence derives from a woman older than 75 with acute or convalescent COVID-19. CDR3 protein: CASSEAAKKTGRREQFF. In nucleotides, the CDR3 is TGTGCCAGCAGTGAAGCGGCTAAGAAGACAGGCCGGCGCGAGCAGTTCTTC.